The clone carrying this T cell receptor (beta chain) was recorded at least ten times. Its antigen is still unknown. TCRdb re-called the 5' RACE reads with MiXCR, one entry per CDR3 protein. The sample gives fewer than 85,000 distinct CDR3 sequences, almost 4% of which show up once; approximately 1.2% is in the top ten. This sample was taken from a study of neurological immune-mediated disorders. V gave up 6 bases and J gave up 3 bases; unmatched junction bases: 13. The length of the CDR3 is 16 residues. Findings and caveats of the study: The multiple sclerosis repertoire cluster had no clinical or MRI correlate.

Sample: PBMCs. The TCR was taken from a man in his thirties or forties with multiple sclerosis. This chain uses TRBV12-3 or TRBV12-4 with TRBJ1-1; 7 nucleotides line up with TRBD1. The DNA for the CDR3 is TGTGCCAGCAGAAAGGGCCGGGACAGCAGGCACACTGAAGCTTTCTTT. It translates to CASRKGRDSRHTEAFF.